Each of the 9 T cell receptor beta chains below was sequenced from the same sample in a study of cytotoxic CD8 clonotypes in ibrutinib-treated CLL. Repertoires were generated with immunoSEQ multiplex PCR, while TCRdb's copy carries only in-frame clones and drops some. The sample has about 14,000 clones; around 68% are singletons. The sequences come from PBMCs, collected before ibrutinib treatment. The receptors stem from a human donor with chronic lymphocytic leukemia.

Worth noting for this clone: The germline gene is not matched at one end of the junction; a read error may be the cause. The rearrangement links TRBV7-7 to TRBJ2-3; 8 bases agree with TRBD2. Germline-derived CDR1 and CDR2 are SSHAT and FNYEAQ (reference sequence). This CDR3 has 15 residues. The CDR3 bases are TGTGCTAGCAGCCCCCTCGGGGGGGGCACAGATACGCAGTATTTT. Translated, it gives CASSPLGGGTDTQYF.

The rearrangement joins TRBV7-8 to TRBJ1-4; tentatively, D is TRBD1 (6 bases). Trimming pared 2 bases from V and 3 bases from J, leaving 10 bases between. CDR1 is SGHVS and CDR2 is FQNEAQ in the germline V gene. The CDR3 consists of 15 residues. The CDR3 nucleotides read TGTGCCAGCAGCTTACAGGGGCGGCCTAATGAAAAACTGTTTTTT. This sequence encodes CASSLQGRPNEKLFF.

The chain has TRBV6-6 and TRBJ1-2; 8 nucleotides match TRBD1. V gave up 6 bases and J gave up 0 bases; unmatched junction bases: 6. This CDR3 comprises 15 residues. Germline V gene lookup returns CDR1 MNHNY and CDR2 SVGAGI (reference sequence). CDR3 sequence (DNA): TGTGCCAGCAGCTCCGGACAGGGCGCTAACTATGGCTACACCTTC. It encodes CASSSGQGANYGYTF.

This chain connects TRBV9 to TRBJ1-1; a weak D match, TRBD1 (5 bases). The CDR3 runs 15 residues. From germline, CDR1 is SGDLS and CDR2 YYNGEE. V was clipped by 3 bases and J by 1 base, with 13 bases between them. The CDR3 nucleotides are TGTGCCAGCAGCGCCCTCGGGGGAGGGAACACTGAAGCTTTCTTT. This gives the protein CASSALGGGNTEAFF. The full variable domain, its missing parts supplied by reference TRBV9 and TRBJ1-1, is DSGVTQTPKHLITATGQRVTLRCSPRSGDLSVYWYQQSLDQGLQFLIQYYNGEERAKGNILERFSAQQFPDLHSELNLSSLELGDSALYFCASSALGGGNTEAFFGQGTRLTVV.

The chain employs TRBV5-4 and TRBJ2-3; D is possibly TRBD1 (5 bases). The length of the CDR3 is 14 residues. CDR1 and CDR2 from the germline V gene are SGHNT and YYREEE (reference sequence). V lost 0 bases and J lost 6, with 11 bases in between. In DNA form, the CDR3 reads TGTGCCAGCAGCTTGGGGGGCCCCGCGGATACGCAGTATTTT. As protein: CASSLGGPADTQYF.

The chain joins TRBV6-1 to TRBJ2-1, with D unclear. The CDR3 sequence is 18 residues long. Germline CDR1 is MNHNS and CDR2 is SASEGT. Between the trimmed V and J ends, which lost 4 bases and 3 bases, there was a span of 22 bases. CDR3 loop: CASSAGNRALAVYNEQFF. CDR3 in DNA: TGTGCCAGCAGTGCCGGAAACCGGGCCCTGGCGGTCTACAATGAGCAGTTCTTC.

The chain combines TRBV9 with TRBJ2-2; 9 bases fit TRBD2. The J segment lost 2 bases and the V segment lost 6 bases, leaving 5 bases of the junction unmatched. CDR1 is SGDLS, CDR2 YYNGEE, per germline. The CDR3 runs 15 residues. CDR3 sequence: CASTRTSDNTGELFF. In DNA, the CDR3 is TGTGCCAGCACCAGGACTAGCGACAACACCGGGGAGCTGTTTTTT.

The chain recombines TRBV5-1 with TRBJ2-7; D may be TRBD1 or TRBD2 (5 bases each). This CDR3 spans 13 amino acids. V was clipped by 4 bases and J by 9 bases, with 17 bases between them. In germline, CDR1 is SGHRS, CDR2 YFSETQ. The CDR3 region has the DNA TGCGCCAGCAGCGCCGGGGCCCCAAGGGGGCAGTACTTC. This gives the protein CASSAGAPRGQYF.

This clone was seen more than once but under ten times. The CDR3 bases are TGTGCCAGCAGCTTGGAGGGCCCGGCTAAGGTCGAGCAGTACTTC. This sequence encodes CASSLEGPAKVEQYF. The chain uses TRBV5-4 and TRBJ2-7; D unclear. Germline V gene data show CDR1 as SGHNT and CDR2 as YYREEE (reference sequence). CDR3 length: 15 amino acids. The V end lost 0 bases, the J end lost 6 bases, and 16 bases lay between the germline ends.